This T cell receptor beta chain is from a study of blood T cell repertoires in COVID-19. Study summary: T cells, B-cell-depleted T cells, or PBMCs supplied cDNA or gDNA.

This CDR3 contains 16 residues. CDR1 LNHDA and CDR2 SQIVND come from the germline V gene (reference sequence). Losses at the gene ends were 3 bases for V and 1 base for J; bases not matched to a gene: 6. Produced via immunoSEQ multiplex PCR; TCRdb's table is partial and in-frame only. Of approximately 260,000 clones in the sample, 86% were seen once. The rearrangement uses TRBV19 and TRBJ2-4, with TRBD1 matching 7 bases. This receptor was taken from a young man with active or convalescent COVID-19. Material for sequencing was peripheral blood. For the CDR3, the DNA is TGTGCCAGTAGTATTGGGGACAGTCTGGCCAAAAACATTCAGTACTTC. It yields the protein CASSIGDSLAKNIQYF.